This entry features one T cell receptor beta chain sequence. Its antigen is still unknown. The source of the sample is a study of radiotherapy plus CTLA-4 blockade in lung cancer. Study-wide results and limits: Subsequent to radiotherapy plus ipilimumab, tumor-derived TCR clones underwent expansion in blood. Reports identified early blood T cell clone dynamics, with interferon-beta, as the best response predictor.

Per the germline V gene, CDR1 is SGHRS and CDR2 is YFSETQ. The length of the CDR3 is 15 residues. Trimming pared 2 bases from V and 0 bases from J, leaving 11 bases between. Clones were read by immunoSEQ multiplex PCR, and TCRdb kept only the in-frame ones, dropping some. The data show tens of thousands of clones, 78% seen once. Patients with chemo-refractory metastatic non-small-cell lung cancer received focal radiation plus CTLA-4 blockade with ipilimumab. The V and J genes are TRBV5-1 and TRBJ1-1; D is possibly TRBD1 (6 bases). The source is a human donor with non-small cell lung cancer who had a partial response to radiotherapy plus ipilimumab. Some clones in this sample may be carry-over from other donors' samples. The sample was peripheral blood, taken from a patient treated with radiotherapy plus ipilimumab. CDR3 in amino acids: CASSFRGGMNTEAFF. In DNA form, the CDR3 reads TGCGCCAGCAGCTTCAGGGGTGGTATGAACACTGAAGCTTTCTTT.